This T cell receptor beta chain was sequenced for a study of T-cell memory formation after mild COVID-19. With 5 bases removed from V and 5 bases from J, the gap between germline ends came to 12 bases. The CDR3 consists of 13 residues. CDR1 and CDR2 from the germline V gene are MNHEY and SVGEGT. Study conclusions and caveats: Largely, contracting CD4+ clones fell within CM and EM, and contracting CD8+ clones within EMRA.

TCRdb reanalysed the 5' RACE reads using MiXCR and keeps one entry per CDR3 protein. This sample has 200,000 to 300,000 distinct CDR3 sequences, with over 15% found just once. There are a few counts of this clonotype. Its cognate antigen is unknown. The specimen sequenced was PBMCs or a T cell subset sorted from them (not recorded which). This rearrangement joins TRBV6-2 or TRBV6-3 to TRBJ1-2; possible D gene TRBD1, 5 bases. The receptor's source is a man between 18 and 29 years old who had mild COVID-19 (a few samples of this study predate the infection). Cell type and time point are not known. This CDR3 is CASSPRVQYGYTF. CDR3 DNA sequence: TGTGCCAGCAGTCCCAGGGTTCAATATGGCTACACCTTC.